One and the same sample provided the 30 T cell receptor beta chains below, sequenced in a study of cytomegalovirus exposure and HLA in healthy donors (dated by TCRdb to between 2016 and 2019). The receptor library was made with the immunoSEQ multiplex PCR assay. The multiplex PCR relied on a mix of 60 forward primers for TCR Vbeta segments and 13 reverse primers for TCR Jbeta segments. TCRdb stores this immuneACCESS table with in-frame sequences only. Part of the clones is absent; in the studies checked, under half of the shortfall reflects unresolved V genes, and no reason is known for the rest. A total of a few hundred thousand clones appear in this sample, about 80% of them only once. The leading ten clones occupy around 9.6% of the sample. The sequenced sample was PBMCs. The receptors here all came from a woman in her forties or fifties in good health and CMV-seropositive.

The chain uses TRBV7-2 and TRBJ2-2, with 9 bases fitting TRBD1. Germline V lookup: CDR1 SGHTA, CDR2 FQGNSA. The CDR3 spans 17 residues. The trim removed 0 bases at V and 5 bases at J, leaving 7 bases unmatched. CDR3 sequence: CASSLAGQGRSTGELFF. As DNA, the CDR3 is TGTGCCAGCAGCTTAGCCGGACAGGGGAGGTCGACCGGGGAGCTGTTTTTT.

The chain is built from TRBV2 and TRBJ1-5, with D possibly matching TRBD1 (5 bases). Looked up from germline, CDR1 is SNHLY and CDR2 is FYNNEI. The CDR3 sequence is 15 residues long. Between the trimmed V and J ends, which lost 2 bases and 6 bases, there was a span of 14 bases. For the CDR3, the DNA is TGTGCCAGCAGTGAACAGGGAGGGAGTAGTCAGCCCCAGCATTTT. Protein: CASSEQGGSSQPQHF.

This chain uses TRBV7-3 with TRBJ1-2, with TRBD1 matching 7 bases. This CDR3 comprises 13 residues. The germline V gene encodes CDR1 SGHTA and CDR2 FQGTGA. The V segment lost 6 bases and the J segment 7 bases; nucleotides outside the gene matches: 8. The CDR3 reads CASRPNRQGGYTF. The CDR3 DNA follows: TGTGCCAGCAGACCTAATCGACAGGGTGGCTACACCTTC.

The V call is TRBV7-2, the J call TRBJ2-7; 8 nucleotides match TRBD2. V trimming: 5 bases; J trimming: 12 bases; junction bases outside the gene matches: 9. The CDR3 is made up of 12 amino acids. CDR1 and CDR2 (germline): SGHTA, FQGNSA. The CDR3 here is CASSKEAGARYF. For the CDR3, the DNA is TGTGCCAGCAGCAAGGAAGCGGGGGCTAGGTACTTC.

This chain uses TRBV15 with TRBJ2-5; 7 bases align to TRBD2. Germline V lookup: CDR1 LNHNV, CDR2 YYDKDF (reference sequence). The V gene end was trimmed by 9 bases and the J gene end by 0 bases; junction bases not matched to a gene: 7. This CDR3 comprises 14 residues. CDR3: CATGLGGDQETQYF. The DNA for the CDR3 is TGTGCCACGGGCCTGGGAGGGGACCAAGAGACCCAGTACTTC.

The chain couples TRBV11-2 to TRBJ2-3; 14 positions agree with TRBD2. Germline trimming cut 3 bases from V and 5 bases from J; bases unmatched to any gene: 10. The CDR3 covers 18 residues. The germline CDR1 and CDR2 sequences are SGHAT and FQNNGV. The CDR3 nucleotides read TGTGCCAGCAGCTTTAGACTAGCGGGGGGGCAAGGGGGAGATACGCAGTATTTT. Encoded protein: CASSFRLAGGQGGDTQYF.

CDR3 residues: CASSHMTGGDEKLFF. The CDR3 DNA sequence: TGTGCCAGCAGCCATATGACAGGGGGAGATGAAAAACTGTTTTTT. This chain connects TRBV11-2 to TRBJ1-4; 9 bases fit TRBD1. This CDR3 spans 15 amino acids. V shed 5 bases, J shed 6 bases, and the junction held 7 bases outside the gene matches. Germline assignment: CDR1 SGHAT and CDR2 FQNNGV.

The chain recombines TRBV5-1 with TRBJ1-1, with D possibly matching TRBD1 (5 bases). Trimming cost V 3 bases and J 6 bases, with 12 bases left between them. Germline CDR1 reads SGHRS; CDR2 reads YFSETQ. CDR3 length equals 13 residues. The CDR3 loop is CASSWATDSEAFF. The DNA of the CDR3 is TGCGCCAGCAGCTGGGCGACAGATTCTGAAGCTTTCTTT.

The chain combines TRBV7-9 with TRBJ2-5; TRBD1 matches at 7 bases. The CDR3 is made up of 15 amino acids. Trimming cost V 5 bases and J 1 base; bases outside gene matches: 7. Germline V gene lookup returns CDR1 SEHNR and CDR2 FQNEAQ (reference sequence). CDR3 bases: TGTGCCAGCAGCGATCGACAGGGTAGCCAAGAGACCCAGTACTTC. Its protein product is CASSDRQGSQETQYF.

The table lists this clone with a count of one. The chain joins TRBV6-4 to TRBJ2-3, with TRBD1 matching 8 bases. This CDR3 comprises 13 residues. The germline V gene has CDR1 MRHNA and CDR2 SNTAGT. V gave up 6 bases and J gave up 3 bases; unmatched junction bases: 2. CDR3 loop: CASSDRGTDTQYF. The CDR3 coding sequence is TGTGCCAGCAGCGACAGGGGAACAGATACGCAGTATTTT.

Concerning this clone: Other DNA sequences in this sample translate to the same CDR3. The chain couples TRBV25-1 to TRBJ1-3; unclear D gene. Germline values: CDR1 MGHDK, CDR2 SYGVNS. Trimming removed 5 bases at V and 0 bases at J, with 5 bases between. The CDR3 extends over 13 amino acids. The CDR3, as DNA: TGTGCCAGCAGTACCTACTCTGGAAACACCATATATTTT. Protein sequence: CASSTYSGNTIYF.

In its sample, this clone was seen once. In nucleotides, the CDR3 is TGCGCCAGCAGAGGTAACGCCGGGACATTGAACACCGGGGAGCTGTTTTTT. This codes for CASRGNAGTLNTGELFF. The chain employs TRBV5-1 and TRBJ2-2; a possible D gene is TRBD1 (6 bases). Germline CDR1 is SGHRS and CDR2 is YFSETQ. V gave up 5 bases and J gave up 1 base, with 18 bases separating them. The CDR3 is made up of 17 amino acids. The variable domain in full, completed from reference TRBV5-1 and TRBJ2-2, reads KAGVTQTPRYLIKTRGQQVTLSCSPISGHRSVSWYQQTPGQGLQFLFEYFSETQRNKGNFPGRFSGRQFSNSRSEMNVSTLELGDSALYLCASRGNAGTLNTGELFFGEGSRLTVL.

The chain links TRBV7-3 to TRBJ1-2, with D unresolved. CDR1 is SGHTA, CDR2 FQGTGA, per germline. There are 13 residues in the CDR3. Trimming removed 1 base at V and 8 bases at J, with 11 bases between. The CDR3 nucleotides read TGTGCCAGCAGCTTAAACGCGGGTTTCGGCTACACCTTC. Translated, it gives CASSLNAGFGYTF.

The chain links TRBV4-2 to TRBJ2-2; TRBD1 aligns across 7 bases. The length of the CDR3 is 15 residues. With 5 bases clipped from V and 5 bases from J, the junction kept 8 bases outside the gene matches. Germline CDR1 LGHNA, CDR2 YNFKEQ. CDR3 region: CASSSDRAGTGELFF. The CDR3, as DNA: TGTGCCAGCAGCTCCGACAGGGCCGGTACCGGGGAGCTGTTTTTT.

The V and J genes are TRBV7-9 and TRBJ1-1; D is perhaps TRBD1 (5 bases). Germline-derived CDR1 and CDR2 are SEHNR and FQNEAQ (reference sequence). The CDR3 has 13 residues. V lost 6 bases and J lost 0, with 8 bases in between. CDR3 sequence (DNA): TGTGCCAGCAGTTCAGGGTTGAACACTGAAGCTTTCTTT. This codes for CASSSGLNTEAFF.

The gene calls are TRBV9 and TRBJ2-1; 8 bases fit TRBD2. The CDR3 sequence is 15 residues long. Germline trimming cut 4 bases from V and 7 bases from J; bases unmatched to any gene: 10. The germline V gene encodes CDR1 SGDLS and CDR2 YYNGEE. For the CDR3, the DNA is TGTGCCAGCAGCCCGCGGGCGGGGGGCGTAAATGAGCAGTTCTTC. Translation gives CASSPRAGGVNEQFF.

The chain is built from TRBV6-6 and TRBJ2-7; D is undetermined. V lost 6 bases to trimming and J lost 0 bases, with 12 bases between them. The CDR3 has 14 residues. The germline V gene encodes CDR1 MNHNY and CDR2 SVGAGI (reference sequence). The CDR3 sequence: CASSEDEVSYEQYF. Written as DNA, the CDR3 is TGTGCCAGCAGCGAAGACGAGGTCTCCTACGAGCAGTACTTC.

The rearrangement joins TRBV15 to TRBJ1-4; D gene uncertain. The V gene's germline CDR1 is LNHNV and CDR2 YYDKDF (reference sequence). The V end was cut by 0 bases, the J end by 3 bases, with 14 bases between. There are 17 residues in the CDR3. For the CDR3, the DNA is TGTGCCACCAGCAGAGATGCGGCCCGGGGTTCTAATGAAAAACTGTTTTTT. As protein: CATSRDAARGSNEKLFF.

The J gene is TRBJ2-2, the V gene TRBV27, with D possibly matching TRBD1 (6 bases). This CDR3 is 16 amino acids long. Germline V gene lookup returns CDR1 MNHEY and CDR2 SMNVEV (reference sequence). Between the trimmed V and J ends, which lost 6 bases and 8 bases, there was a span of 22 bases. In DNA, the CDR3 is TGTGCCAGCAGCAATACCTGGGACACTTCGGCGGGGGAGCTGTTTTTT. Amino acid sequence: CASSNTWDTSAGELFF.

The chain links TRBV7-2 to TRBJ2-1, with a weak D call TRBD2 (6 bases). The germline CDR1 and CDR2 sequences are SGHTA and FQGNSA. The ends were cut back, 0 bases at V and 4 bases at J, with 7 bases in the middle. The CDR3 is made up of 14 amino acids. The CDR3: CASSLAGSYNEQFF. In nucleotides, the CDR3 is TGTGCCAGCAGCTTAGCCGGGAGTTACAATGAGCAGTTCTTC.

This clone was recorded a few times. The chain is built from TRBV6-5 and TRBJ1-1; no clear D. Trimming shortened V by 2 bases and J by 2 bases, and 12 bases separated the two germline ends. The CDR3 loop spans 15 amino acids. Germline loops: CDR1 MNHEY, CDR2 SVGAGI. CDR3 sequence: CASSYEGLINTEAFF. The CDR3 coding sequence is TGTGCCAGCAGTTACGAGGGATTGATTAACACTGAAGCTTTCTTT.

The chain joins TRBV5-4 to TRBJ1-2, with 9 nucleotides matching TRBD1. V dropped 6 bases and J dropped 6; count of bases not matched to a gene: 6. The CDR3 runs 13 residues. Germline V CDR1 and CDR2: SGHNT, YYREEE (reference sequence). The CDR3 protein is CASTYRGQDGYTF. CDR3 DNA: TGTGCCAGCACCTACAGGGGGCAGGATGGCTACACCTTC.

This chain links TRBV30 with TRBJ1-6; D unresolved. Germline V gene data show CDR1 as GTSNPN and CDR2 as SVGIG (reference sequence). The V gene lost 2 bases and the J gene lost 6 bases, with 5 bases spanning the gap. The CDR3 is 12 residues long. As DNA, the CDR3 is TGTGCCTGGAGTCTAGTTAATTCACCCCTCCACTTT. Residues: CAWSLVNSPLHF. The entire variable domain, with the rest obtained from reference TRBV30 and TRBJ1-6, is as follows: SQTIHQWPATLVQPVGSPLSLECTVEGTSNPNLYWYRQAAGRGLQLLFYSVGIGQISSEVPQNLSASRPQDRQFILSSKKLLLSDSGFYLCAWSLVNSPLHFGNGTRLTVT.

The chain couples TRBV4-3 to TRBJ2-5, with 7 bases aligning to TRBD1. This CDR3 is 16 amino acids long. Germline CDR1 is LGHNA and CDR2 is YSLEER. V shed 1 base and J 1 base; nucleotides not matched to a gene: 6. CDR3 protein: CASSQVTGDPQETQYF. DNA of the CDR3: TGCGCCAGCAGCCAAGTTACAGGGGATCCCCAAGAGACCCAGTACTTC.

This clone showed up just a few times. CDR3 loop: CASSEFRQGNYGYTF. Written as DNA, the CDR3 is TGCGCCAGCAGTGAGTTCCGACAGGGAAACTATGGCTACACCTTC. The chain carries TRBV10-2 and TRBJ1-2, with TRBD1 identical over 7 bases. Losses at the gene ends were 1 base for V and 2 bases for J; bases not matched to a gene: 4. CDR1 WSHSY and CDR2 SAAADI come from the germline V gene. CDR3 size: 15 residues.

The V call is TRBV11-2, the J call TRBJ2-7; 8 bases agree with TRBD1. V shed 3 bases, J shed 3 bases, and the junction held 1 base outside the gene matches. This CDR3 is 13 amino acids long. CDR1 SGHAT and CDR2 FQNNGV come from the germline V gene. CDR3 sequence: CASSFGQGYEQYF. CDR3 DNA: TGTGCCAGCAGCTTCGGACAGGGCTACGAGCAGTACTTC.

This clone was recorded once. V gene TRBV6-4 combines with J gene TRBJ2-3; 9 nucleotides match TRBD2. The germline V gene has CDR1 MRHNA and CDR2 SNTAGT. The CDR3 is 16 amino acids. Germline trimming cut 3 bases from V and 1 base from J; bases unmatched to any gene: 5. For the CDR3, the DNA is TGTGCCAGCAGTGAGGGTAGCGGGGGTGGCACAGATACGCAGTATTTT. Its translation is CASSEGSGGGTDTQYF.

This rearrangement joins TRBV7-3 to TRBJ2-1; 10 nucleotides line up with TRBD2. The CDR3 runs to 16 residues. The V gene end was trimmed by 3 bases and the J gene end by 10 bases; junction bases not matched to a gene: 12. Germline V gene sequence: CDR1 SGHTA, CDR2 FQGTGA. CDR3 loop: CASSLGRAGGVREQFF. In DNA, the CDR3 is TGTGCCAGCAGCTTGGGGCGAGCGGGGGGGGTTAGGGAGCAGTTCTTC.

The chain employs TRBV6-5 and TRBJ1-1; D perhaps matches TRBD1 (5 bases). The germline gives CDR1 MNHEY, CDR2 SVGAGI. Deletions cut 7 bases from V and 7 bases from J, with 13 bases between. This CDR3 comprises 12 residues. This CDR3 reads CASTQGFREAFF. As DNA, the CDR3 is TGTGCCAGCACCCAGGGCTTTCGTGAAGCTTTCTTT.

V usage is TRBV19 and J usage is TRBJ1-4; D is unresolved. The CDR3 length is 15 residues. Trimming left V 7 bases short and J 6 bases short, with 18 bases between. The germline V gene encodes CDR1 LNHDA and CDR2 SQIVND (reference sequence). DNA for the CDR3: TGTGCCAGTAAAATAGTCGACTCCTGGGATGAAAAACTGTTTTTT. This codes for CASKIVDSWDEKLFF.